This TCR beta chain derives from a study of cytotoxic CD8 clonotypes in ibrutinib-treated CLL. To note about this clone: Antigen: not known.

Study-level findings and limits: Contraction or stability on treatment was seen for public clonotypes, which were uncommon.

The table came from immunoSEQ multiplex PCR; TCRdb's copy has only in-frame clones and leaves some out. The repertoire holds 100,000 to 150,000 clones, with 80% to 90% as singletons. Trimming stripped 6 bases from V and 7 bases from J, with 22 bases between. From germline, CDR1 is SGDLS and CDR2 YYNGEE. CDR3 length: 16 residues. The chain is built from TRBV9 and TRBJ2-2; a possible D gene is TRBD1 (7 bases). The receptor comes from a human donor with chronic lymphocytic leukemia. The material was PBMCs, obtained after 24 months of ibrutinib treatment. The CDR3 bases are TGTGCCAGCACCCAGGGGTCAGGGGGGCATGGCGGGGAGCTGTTTTTT. Translating gives CASTQGSGGHGGELFF.